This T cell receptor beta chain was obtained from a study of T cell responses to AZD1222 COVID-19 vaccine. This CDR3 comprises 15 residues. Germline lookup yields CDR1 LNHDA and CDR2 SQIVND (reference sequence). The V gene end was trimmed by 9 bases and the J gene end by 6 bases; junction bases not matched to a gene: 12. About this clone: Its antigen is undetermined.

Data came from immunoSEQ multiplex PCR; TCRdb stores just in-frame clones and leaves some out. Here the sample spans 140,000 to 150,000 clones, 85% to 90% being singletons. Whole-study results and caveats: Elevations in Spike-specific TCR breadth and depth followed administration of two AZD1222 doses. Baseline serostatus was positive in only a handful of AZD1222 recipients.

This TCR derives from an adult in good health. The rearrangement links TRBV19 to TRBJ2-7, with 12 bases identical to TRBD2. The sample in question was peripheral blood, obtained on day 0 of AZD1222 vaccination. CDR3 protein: CASRLTSGRPSEQYF. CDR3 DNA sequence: TGTGCCAGCCGTCTCACTAGCGGGAGGCCCTCCGAGCAGTACTTC.